This T cell receptor (beta chain) was profiled in a study of cytomegalovirus exposure and HLA in healthy donors. Background on the study: Early released data had roughly 81 million unique TCRs, all coming from HLA-typed donors.

As for this clone: The antigen is not known.

PCR involved 60 Vbeta and 13 Jbeta primers. Generated by immunoSEQ multiplex PCR, the TCRdb table keeps only in-frame clones and is missing some. The data contain 150,000 to 200,000 clones, over 75% of them singletons. Study results and limitations: An analysis done earlier found most TCR beta V segments productive about 90% or about 30% of the time. As immune exposure information, only CMV serostatus was available.

Nominal health characterized the donors when sampled, though unrecorded immune exposures were likely. The CDR3 is made up of 15 amino acids. The V gene end was trimmed by 3 bases and the J gene end by 8 bases; junction bases not matched to a gene: 8. CDR1 and CDR2 (germline): MDHEN, SYDVKM. This receptor was taken from a man aged 50 to 60 in good health and CMV-seropositive. This rearrangement joins TRBV28 to TRBJ1-4, with 8 bases aligning to TRBD1. Sequencing input: PBMCs. CDR3 loop: CASSLLQGAGEKLFF. CDR3 in DNA: TGTGCCAGCAGTTTGCTCCAGGGGGCAGGGGAAAAACTGTTTTTT.